The next 26 T cell receptor beta chains were all read from a single sample in a study of blood T cell repertoires in COVID-19 (dated by TCRdb to 2018 to 2021). Library preparation employed the immunoSEQ multiplex PCR assay. What TCRdb holds here is the immuneACCESS table cut down to in-frame rearrangements. Part of the clones is not present; checked against another copy, under half of the missing clones reflect an unresolved V gene, and the others are unexplained. The sample profile shows around 23,000 clones; approximately 74% of them were found once. Clones ranked in the top ten supply 5% to 8% of the sample. The sequencing input was peripheral blood. These receptors came from a man over 45 with COVID-19, enrolled during active disease.

The chain uses TRBV5-4 and TRBJ2-1, with 9 positions matching TRBD2. In germline, CDR1 is SGHNT, CDR2 YYREEE (reference sequence). The J segment lost 8 bases and the V segment lost 0 bases, leaving 9 bases of the junction unmatched. There are 16 residues in the CDR3. DNA for the CDR3: TGTGCCAGCAGCTTGGGAGCGGGGGGACCCTTCGATGAGCAGTTCTTC. Translation: CASSLGAGGPFDEQFF.

The rearrangement links TRBV30 to TRBJ2-7, with 7 bases fitting TRBD1. Germline lookup yields CDR1 GTSNPN and CDR2 SVGIG (reference sequence). There are 13 residues in the CDR3. J gave up 4 bases and V 3 bases, and 6 bases lay outside the gene matches. The CDR3 DNA sequence: TGTGCCTGGAGGATCGCAGGGGGATACGAGCAGTACTTC. This encodes CAWRIAGGYEQYF.

J is TRBJ1-5 and V is TRBV6-5, with 10 bases aligning to TRBD1. V was pared by 4 bases and J by 6 bases, with 6 bases of the junction left unmatched. CDR1 is MNHEY and CDR2 is SVGAGI in the germline V gene. This CDR3 is built from 15 residues. CDR3 DNA: TGTGCCAGCAGTTCGGGACAGGGGCTAGGTCAGCCCCAGCATTTT. Amino acid sequence: CASSSGQGLGQPQHF.

This clone occurred a few times. J is TRBJ2-1 and V is TRBV14; TRBD2 matches at 8 bases. V lost 2 bases, J lost 5 bases, and 2 bases stayed unmatched. The CDR3 consists of 14 residues. Germline CDR1 reads SGHDN; CDR2 reads FVKESK. The DNA for the CDR3 is TGTGCCAGCAGCCAATTAGCGGGGAACAATGAGCAGTTCTTC. As protein: CASSQLAGNNEQFF. Full variable domain (missing parts from reference TRBV14 and TRBJ2-1): EAGVTQFPSHSVIEKGQTVTLRCDPISGHDNLYWYRRVMGKEIKFLLHFVKESKQDESGMPNNRFLAERTGGTYSTLKVQPAELEDSGVYFCASSQLAGNNEQFFGPGTRLTVL.

This chain links TRBV7-2 with TRBJ2-2; D possibly corresponds to TRBD2 (6 bases). This CDR3 is built from 14 residues. Per germline, CDR1 SGHTA and CDR2 FQGNSA. V dropped 3 bases and J dropped 6 bases, with 11 bases sitting between them. The CDR3 sequence: CASSFRLASGELFF. CDR3 DNA: TGTGCCAGCAGCTTTAGGCTAGCGTCCGGGGAGCTGTTTTTT.

This sequence joins TRBV10-3 and TRBJ1-5; 7 bases are a match to TRBD1. CDR1 and CDR2 from the germline V gene are ENHRY and SYGVKD. The CDR3 covers 13 residues. With V trimmed by 7 bases and J by 3 bases, 3 bases remained unmatched. CDR3 protein: CAINQGDNQPQHF. CDR3 coding DNA: TGTGCCATCAATCAGGGGGACAATCAGCCCCAGCATTTT.

The gene calls are TRBV7-3 and TRBJ2-1, with 9 bases lining up with TRBD2. Germline-derived CDR1 and CDR2 are SGHTA and FQGTGA. Unmatched junction bases numbered 6, after V lost 1 base and J lost 8 bases. The CDR3 runs 15 residues. The CDR3 DNA reads as TGTGCCAGCAGCTTAAATGGGCGGGAGGGGGATGAGCAGTTCTTC. This sequence encodes CASSLNGREGDEQFF.

Here the CDR3 reads CASSDSTSTGELFF. CDR3 nucleotides: TGTGCCAGCAGTGACTCGACTAGCACCGGGGAGCTGTTTTTT. This chain joins TRBV6-4 and TRBJ2-2; tentatively, D is TRBD2 (6 bases). Germline CDR1 and CDR2: MRHNA and SNTAGT. Trimming cost V 0 bases and J 4 bases, with 6 bases left between them. The CDR3 runs to 14 residues.

V and J are TRBV9 and TRBJ2-3; weak D call: TRBD2 (6 bases). The germline V gene has CDR1 SGDLS and CDR2 YYNGEE. The CDR3 runs to 16 residues. Deletions cut 4 bases from V and 4 bases from J, with 19 bases between. The CDR3 DNA reads as TGTGCCAGCAGCCCACCCGGGACTCCCGGGGCAGATACGCAGTATTTT. This sequence encodes CASSPPGTPGADTQYF.

The chain carries TRBV18 and TRBJ2-5; 10 bases line up with TRBD1. The CDR3 spans 16 residues. Germline trimming cut 3 bases from V and 2 bases from J; bases unmatched to any gene: 6. Germline V gene lookup returns CDR1 KGHSH and CDR2 LQKENI. The CDR3 nucleotides are TGTGCCAGCTCACCGAGGACAGGGGGAGGTCAAGAGACCCAGTACTTC. This gives the protein CASSPRTGGGQETQYF. Together with reference TRBV18 and TRBJ2-5, the CDR3 gives the full variable domain: NAGVMQNPRHLVRRRGQEARLRCSPMKGHSHVYWYRQLPEEGLKFMVYLQKENIIDESGMPKERFSAEFPKEGPSILRIQQVVRGDSAAYFCASSPRTGGGQETQYFGPGTRLLVL.

This chain links TRBV5-1 with TRBJ2-7; 8 bases align to TRBD2. The ends lost 0 bases at V and 7 bases at J; junction bases unmatched: 6. Germline CDR1 and CDR2: SGHRS and YFSETQ. This CDR3 comprises 14 residues. The DNA of the CDR3 is TGCGCCAGCAGCTTGGCCGGGAGGGCGGGAGAGCAGTACTTC. Its translation is CASSLAGRAGEQYF.

The chain couples TRBV7-9 to TRBJ2-5, with 15 positions matching TRBD2. The CDR3 sequence is 19 residues long. Germline loops: CDR1 SEHNR, CDR2 FQNEAQ (reference sequence). Trimming took 5 bases from V and 4 from J; bases not matched to a gene: 14. This chain's CDR3 is CASSGPKGLAGGPGETQYF. The CDR3 nucleotides read TGTGCCAGCAGCGGTCCGAAAGGACTAGCGGGAGGGCCCGGAGAGACCCAGTACTTC.

This clone has only a few counts. The genes are TRBV10-2 and TRBJ1-4; 7 bases align to TRBD1. The length of the CDR3 is 15 residues. CDR1 and CDR2 (germline): WSHSY, SAAADI. Losses at the gene ends were 6 bases for V and 4 bases for J; bases not matched to a gene: 8. The DNA of the CDR3 is TGCGCCAGCAGCGTAACAGGGGCCGGTAATGAAAAACTGTTTTTT. Protein product: CASSVTGAGNEKLFF.

The chain joins TRBV7-9 to TRBJ2-5; 10 nucleotides match TRBD1. Germline CDR1 reads SEHNR; CDR2 reads FQNEAQ (reference sequence). V lost 5 bases, J lost 5 bases, and 8 bases stayed unmatched. The CDR3 consists of 15 residues. This CDR3 is CASSTRQGAWETQYF. In DNA, the CDR3 is TGTGCCAGCAGCACCCGACAGGGGGCATGGGAGACCCAGTACTTC.

The chain has TRBV2 and TRBJ1-5; no clear D gene. The ends were cut back, 5 bases at V and 2 bases at J, with 10 bases in the middle. This CDR3 contains 14 residues. Germline V gene lookup returns CDR1 SNHLY and CDR2 FYNNEI. The chain's CDR3 is CASSYDRGNQPQHF. DNA of the CDR3: TGTGCCAGCAGTTATGATCGAGGCAATCAGCCCCAGCATTTT.

The V call is TRBV25-1, the J call TRBJ2-1; 8 nucleotides align to TRBD1. J was trimmed by 2 bases and V by 4 bases; bases with no gene match: 4. Germline-derived CDR1 and CDR2 are MGHDK and SYGVNS. CDR3 length equals 15 residues. CDR3 DNA: TGTGCCAGCAGTGTACAGGGGGACGCCTACAATGAGCAGTTCTTC. Protein: CASSVQGDAYNEQFF.

In regard to this clone: A junction boundary mismatches the germline segment, possibly from a read error. The V and J genes are TRBV11-3 and TRBJ2-7; 14 bases align to TRBD2. The CDR3 consists of 12 residues. CDR1 and CDR2 from the germline V gene are SGHNT and YENEEA. The chain's CDR3 is CASSLTSGRVFF. CDR3 DNA sequence: TGTGCCAGCAGCTTGACTAGCGGGAGGGTATTCTTC.

This chain joins TRBV6-2 or TRBV6-3 and TRBJ1-5; possibly TRBD1 for D (6 bases). In germline, CDR1 is MNHEY, CDR2 SVGEGT. The V and J ends lost 4 bases and 1 base respectively, with 20 bases between them. The CDR3 is 18 amino acids. CDR3 amino acids: CASSFETGKGQSNQPQHF. The CDR3 coding sequence is TGTGCCAGCAGTTTCGAAACCGGGAAAGGACAGAGCAATCAGCCCCAGCATTTT.

This clone was observed once. V gene TRBV18 combines with J gene TRBJ2-3, with no clear D. The CDR3 has 14 amino acids. The V gene lost 0 bases and the J gene lost 0 bases, with 4 bases spanning the gap. Looked up from germline, CDR1 is KGHSH and CDR2 is LQKENI. Here the CDR3 reads CASSPPTSTDTQYF. For the CDR3, the DNA is TGTGCCAGCTCACCACCGACTAGCACAGATACGCAGTATTTT.

The V and J genes are TRBV5-1 and TRBJ2-5; 7 bases match TRBD2. This CDR3 spans 15 amino acids. Losses at the gene ends were 3 bases for V and 4 bases for J; bases not matched to a gene: 9. Germline CDR1 SGHRS, CDR2 YFSETQ. CDR3 bases: TGCGCCAGCAGCTCCGCTAGCGGACTTGGAGAGACCCAGTACTTC. It encodes CASSSASGLGETQYF.

The sample holds a few counts of this clone. V is TRBV6-5 and J is TRBJ1-5, with D possibly being TRBD1 (6 bases). Trimming removed 3 bases at V and 5 bases at J, with 14 bases between. CDR3 size: 15 residues. In germline, CDR1 is MNHEY, CDR2 SVGAGI. The DNA for the CDR3 is TGTGCCAGCAGTTATGGGGCAGGGGCCGATCAGCCCCAGCATTTT. This codes for CASSYGAGADQPQHF.

Of note for this clone: This specimen includes other DNA sequences encoding the same CDR3. The chain is built from TRBV9 and TRBJ1-3, with D hard to call. The germline V and J ends were trimmed by 2 bases and 0 bases, with 9 bases remaining between them. Germline V gives CDR1 SGDLS, CDR2 YYNGEE. CDR3 length: 15 residues. The DNA of the CDR3 is TGTGCCAGCAGCGTCGGGGAGTCCTCTGGAAACACCATATATTTT. It encodes CASSVGESSGNTIYF.

The CDR3 coding sequence is TGCGCCAGCAGCTTGGACAAATGGACTAGCGGGGGGGTTTACGAGCAGTACTTC. Translating gives CASSLDKWTSGGVYEQYF. The chain is built from TRBV5-1 and TRBJ2-7, with 15 nucleotides matching TRBD2. The CDR3 has 18 amino acids. The trim removed 0 bases at V and 4 bases at J, leaving 8 bases unmatched. The germline gives CDR1 SGHRS, CDR2 YFSETQ.

V is TRBV28 and J is TRBJ1-4, with D unresolved. In germline, CDR1 is MDHEN, CDR2 SYDVKM. The ends were cut back, 9 bases at V and 8 bases at J, with 13 bases in the middle. The length of the CDR3 is 12 residues. The chain's CDR3 is CASHSGGEKLFF. Written as DNA, the CDR3 is TGTGCCAGTCATTCGGGAGGCGAAAAACTGTTTTTT.

Sample share makes this clone medium-sized (0.01 to 0.1%). V is TRBV2 and J is TRBJ2-2; TRBD2 is a possible D gene (6 bases). The germline V and J ends were trimmed by 3 bases and 1 base, with 9 bases remaining between them. The V gene's germline CDR1 is SNHLY and CDR2 FYNNEI. The CDR3 has 15 amino acids. The DNA of the CDR3 is TGTGCCAGCAGTGAGGTGCGGGGGAACACCGGGGAGCTGTTTTTT. Amino acids: CASSEVRGNTGELFF. Looking up the rest from reference TRBV2 and TRBJ2-2 gives the full variable domain: EPEVTQTPSHQVTQMGQEVILRCVPISNHLYFYWYRQILGQKVEFLVSFYNNEISEKSEIFDDQFSVERPDGSNFTLKIRSTKLEDSAMYFCASSEVRGNTGELFFGEGSRLTVL.

The chain carries TRBV19 and TRBJ2-1; TRBD2 matches at 12 bases. Germline V CDR1 and CDR2: LNHDA, SQIVND (reference sequence). This CDR3 is 16 amino acids long. Trimming cost V 1 base and J 7 bases; bases outside gene matches: 5. CDR3 DNA sequence: TGTGCCAGTAGTATAGCCCTAGCGGGGGGGCTGAATGAGCAGTTCTTC. Encoded protein: CASSIALAGGLNEQFF.